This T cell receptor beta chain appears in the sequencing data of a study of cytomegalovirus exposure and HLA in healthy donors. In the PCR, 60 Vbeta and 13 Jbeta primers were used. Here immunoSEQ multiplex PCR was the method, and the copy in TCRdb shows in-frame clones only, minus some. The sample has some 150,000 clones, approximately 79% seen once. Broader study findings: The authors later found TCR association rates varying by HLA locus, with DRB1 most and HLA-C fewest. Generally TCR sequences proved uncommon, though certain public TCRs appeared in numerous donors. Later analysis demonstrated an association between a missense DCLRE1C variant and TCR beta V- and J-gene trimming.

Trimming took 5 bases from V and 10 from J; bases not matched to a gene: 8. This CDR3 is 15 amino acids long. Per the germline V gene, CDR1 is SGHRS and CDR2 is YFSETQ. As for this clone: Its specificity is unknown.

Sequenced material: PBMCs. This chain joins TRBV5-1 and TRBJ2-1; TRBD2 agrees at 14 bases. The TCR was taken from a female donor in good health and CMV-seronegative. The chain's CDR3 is CASRGTSGRSGEQFF. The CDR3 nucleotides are TGCGCCAGCAGAGGGACTAGCGGGAGATCTGGAGAGCAGTTCTTC.